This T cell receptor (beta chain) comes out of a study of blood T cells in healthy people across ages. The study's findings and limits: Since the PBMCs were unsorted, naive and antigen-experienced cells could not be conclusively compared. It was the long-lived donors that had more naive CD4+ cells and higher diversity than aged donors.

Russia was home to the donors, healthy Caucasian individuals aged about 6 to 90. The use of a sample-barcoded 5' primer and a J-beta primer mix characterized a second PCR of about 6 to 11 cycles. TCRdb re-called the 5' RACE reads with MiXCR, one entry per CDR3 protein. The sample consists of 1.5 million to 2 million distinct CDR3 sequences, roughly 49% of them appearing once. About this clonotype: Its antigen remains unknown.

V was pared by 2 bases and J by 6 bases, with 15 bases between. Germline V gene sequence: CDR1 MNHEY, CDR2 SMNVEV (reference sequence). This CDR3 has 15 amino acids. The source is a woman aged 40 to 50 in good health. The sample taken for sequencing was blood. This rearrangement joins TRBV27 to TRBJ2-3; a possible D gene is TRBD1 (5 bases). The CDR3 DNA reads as TGTGCCAGCAGTTTAGTGAGACAGAACACTGATACGCAGTATTTT. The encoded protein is CASSLVRQNTDTQYF.